The next 18 T cell receptor beta chains were all read from a single sample in a study of blood T cell repertoires in COVID-19. Method: immunoSEQ multiplex PCR; TCRdb's copy keeps in-frame clones and lacks some. The sample lists some 150,000 clones; more than 85% were seen once. Sequencing was carried out using peripheral blood. The source is a woman aged 70-85 years with acute or convalescent COVID-19.

The CDR3 region has the DNA TGTGCCAGCAGCGGCCCCATTACGGGGGTGGCCTCCTACGAGCAGTACTTC. Amino acids: CASSGPITGVASYEQYF. The chain joins TRBV9 to TRBJ2-7; a possible D gene is TRBD2 (6 bases). The length of the CDR3 is 17 residues. The V end was cut by 3 bases, the J end by 0 bases, with 19 bases between. Germline V gene lookup returns CDR1 SGDLS and CDR2 YYNGEE.

The rearrangement links TRBV3-1 (or the pseudogene TRBV3-2) to TRBJ1-5; D remains ambiguous. Trimming took 1 base from V and 7 from J, leaving 11 bases between them. Germline lookup yields CDR1 LGHDT and CDR2 YNNKEL (reference sequence). The CDR3 is 14 amino acids. Here the CDR3 DNA reads TGTGCCAGCAGCCAAGGAAATGGAGGACAGCCCCAGCATTTT. Its translation is CASSQGNGGQPQHF.

This clone was found a few times. The rearrangement links TRBV6-4 to TRBJ2-2, with TRBD2 matching over 10 bases. CDR3 length: 15 residues. Germline values: CDR1 MRHNA, CDR2 SNTAGT. J gave up 5 bases and V 5 bases, and 5 bases lay outside the gene matches. DNA of the CDR3: TGTGCCAGCAGTACCGGGACTAGCGATACCGGGGAGCTGTTTTTT. It encodes CASSTGTSDTGELFF.

This rearrangement joins TRBV7-9 to TRBJ2-5; TRBD2 aligns across 7 bases. V lost 4 bases, J lost 4 bases, and 6 bases stayed unmatched. From germline, CDR1 is SEHNR and CDR2 FQNEAQ (reference sequence). The CDR3 extends over 14 amino acids. CDR3 DNA sequence: TGTGCCAGCAGCTCCCCACTAGCGCGAGAGACCCAGTACTTC. This sequence encodes CASSSPLARETQYF.

V usage is TRBV5-1 and J usage is TRBJ1-3; the D is unclear. Germline lookup yields CDR1 SGHRS and CDR2 YFSETQ. The CDR3 has 15 amino acids. V lost 2 bases and J lost 0, with 9 bases in between. The CDR3 is CASSFGEPSGNTIYF. The CDR3 DNA reads TGCGCCAGCAGCTTCGGGGAACCCTCTGGAAACACCATATATTTT.

There are a few counts of this clone. V usage is TRBV18 and J usage is TRBJ1-2; TRBD1 is a possible D gene (5 bases). V lost 3 bases and J 2 bases, leaving 19 bases between the germline ends. This CDR3 is 17 amino acids long. Germline lookup yields CDR1 KGHSH and CDR2 LQKENI. The CDR3 is CASSPQAPSAGNYGYTF. DNA of the CDR3: TGTGCCAGCTCACCCCAGGCCCCCTCCGCAGGGAACTATGGCTACACCTTC.

V is TRBV3-1 (or the pseudogene TRBV3-2) and J is TRBJ1-1, with D perhaps matching TRBD1 (5 bases). CDR3 length: 13 amino acids. Trimming took off 3 bases at V and 3 bases at J, with 8 bases between the two ends. The germline gives CDR1 LGHDT, CDR2 YNNKEL (reference sequence). The CDR3: CASSHQGDTEAFF. Here the CDR3 DNA reads TGTGCCAGCAGCCACCAGGGTGACACTGAAGCTTTCTTT.

This chain uses TRBV4-3 with TRBJ2-5; 11 bases agree with TRBD1. The CDR3 covers 16 residues. Germline lookup yields CDR1 LGHNA and CDR2 YSLEER. Unmatched junction bases numbered 2, after V lost 0 bases and J lost 2 bases. CDR3 DNA: TGCGCCAGCAGCCAAGAATGGGACAGGGGGCAAGAGACCCAGTACTTC. Its protein is CASSQEWDRGQETQYF.

The CDR3 DNA sequence: TGTGCCAGCAGCCCGCAGTTAAATCAGCCCCAGCATTTT. This translates into CASSPQLNQPQHF. The chain recombines TRBV3-1 (or the pseudogene TRBV3-2) with TRBJ1-5; the D is unclear. This CDR3 is 13 amino acids long. The germline gives CDR1 LGHDT, CDR2 YNNKEL (reference sequence). Between the trimmed V and J ends, which lost 4 bases and 4 bases, there was a span of 8 bases.

This chain joins TRBV7-8 and TRBJ2-6, with a tentative D call TRBD1 (5 bases). Germline loops: CDR1 SGHVS, CDR2 FQNEAQ. The V and J ends lost 4 bases and 2 bases respectively, with 24 bases between them. This CDR3 comprises 20 residues. The DNA for the CDR3 is TGTGCCAGCAGCTCCCTTATCTGGGTCCAGGGTATGGCTGGGGCCAACGTCCTGACTTTC. It is translated as CASSSLIWVQGMAGANVLTF.

This clone appeared once. J is TRBJ1-6 and V is TRBV6-1; D ambiguous. CDR1 MNHNS and CDR2 SASEGT come from the germline V gene. V was clipped by 1 base and J by 4 bases, with 5 bases between them. This CDR3 spans 14 amino acids. CDR3 bases: TGTGCCAGCAGTGAAGGAGTTTATAATTCACCCCTCCACTTT. This encodes CASSEGVYNSPLHF.

This chain connects TRBV18 to TRBJ1-5; 7 positions match TRBD1. The junction had 16 bases not matched to a gene; V was cut back by 6 bases and J by 2 bases. Germline V CDR1 and CDR2: KGHSH, LQKENI. There are 18 residues in the CDR3. The CDR3: CASSRGTAGTLGNQPQHF. The CDR3 DNA follows: TGTGCCAGCTCCCGAGGGACAGCCGGTACCTTAGGCAATCAGCCCCAGCATTTT.

The V gene is TRBV5-1, the J gene TRBJ1-2; weak D call: TRBD1 (5 bases). The germline CDR1 and CDR2 sequences are SGHRS and YFSETQ. The CDR3 covers 15 residues. The V end lost 2 bases, the J end lost 6 bases, and 17 bases lay between the germline ends. CDR3 coding DNA: TGCGCCAGCAGCTTCACTGGGCGGGGGGTCGATGGCTACACCTTC. It codes for CASSFTGRGVDGYTF.

This clone is a singleton in its sample. The gene calls are TRBV5-5 and TRBJ1-1; TRBD1 aligns across 7 bases. The germline V gene encodes CDR1 SGHKS and CDR2 YYEKEE (reference sequence). This CDR3 has 13 amino acids. J gave up 11 bases and V 2 bases, and 9 bases lay outside the gene matches. The CDR3 DNA reads TGTGCCAGCAGCTTCCAGGGGGTGGGACGGGCTTTCTTT. Translated, it gives CASSFQGVGRAFF.

The CDR3 DNA follows: TGCGCCACCCGGACTAGCGGGGGGGAAGAGACCCAGTACTTC. As protein: CATRTSGGEETQYF. This chain joins TRBV5-1 and TRBJ2-5, with 15 positions matching TRBD2. The CDR3 has 14 residues. CDR1 is SGHRS and CDR2 is YFSETQ in the germline V gene. The trim removed 9 bases at V and 3 bases at J, leaving 3 bases unmatched. Based on the CDR3 plus reference TRBV5-1 and TRBJ2-5, the full variable domain is KAGVTQTPRYLIKTRGQQVTLSCSPISGHRSVSWYQQTPGQGLQFLFEYFSETQRNKGNFPGRFSGRQFSNSRSEMNVSTLELGDSALYLCATRTSGGEETQYFGPGTRLLVL.

The genes are TRBV5-1 and TRBJ1-6, with D possibly being TRBD1 (6 bases). V was pared by 4 bases and J by 2 bases, with 10 bases between. In germline, CDR1 is SGHRS, CDR2 YFSETQ. There are 15 residues in the CDR3. CDR3 loop: CASSRGGPYNSPLHF. DNA for the CDR3: TGCGCCAGCAGCCGCGGGGGCCCCTATAATTCACCCCTCCACTTT.

The genes are TRBV6-2 or TRBV6-3 and TRBJ2-7; 10 positions agree with TRBD2. The germline CDR1 and CDR2 sequences are MNHEY and SVGEGT. The V segment lost 3 bases and the J segment 4 bases; nucleotides outside the gene matches: 6. This CDR3 region has 15 residues. The CDR3: CASSYPSSGRYEQYF. CDR3 DNA: TGTGCCAGCAGTTATCCCTCTAGCGGGAGATACGAGCAGTACTTC.

This chain connects TRBV5-6 to TRBJ1-3; TRBD1 is a possible D gene (5 bases). Germline CDR1 is SGHDT and CDR2 is YYEEEE. The CDR3 contains 14 residues. With 0 bases removed from V and 2 bases from J, the gap between germline ends came to 6 bases. The CDR3 here is CASSLAGTGNTIYF. DNA of the CDR3: TGTGCCAGCAGCTTGGCAGGGACTGGAAACACCATATATTTT.